This TCR beta chain was retrieved from a study of blood T cells in healthy people across ages (dated by TCRdb to the mid-2010s). In terms of the full investigation: In model experiments, template switching captured roughly one uniquely barcoded TCR beta cDNA molecule for every two T cells. The study measured age-related changes in TCR beta repertoire diversity using deep sequencing normalized with unique cDNA molecular identifiers. The donors were divided into four age groups: young (average about 16 years), middle-aged (around 37), aged (around 67) and long-lived (82). Donors of different ages were randomly distributed across sequencing lanes to avoid experimental bias. Using the same blood draw, the study looked at two additional independent replicas of 1 million unique cDNA reads for two donors, one aged 18 to 30 and the other aged 80 or older.

What the research found in general, with its limitations: Observed TCR beta diversity per million T cells fell roughly linearly with age, and a significant reduction was already apparent by age roughly 40. Estimates of total diversity from one million sequenced T cells were regarded as lower bounds and underestimates. There was a strong correlation between observed TCR beta diversity and the percentage of naive T cells measured by flow cytometry. The CMV infection status of donors was not known, potentially confounding age-related changes in expanded clonotypes. Conclusive comparison of naive and antigen-experienced compartments was prevented by the profiling of bulk unsorted PBMCs. Compared with the aged group, the long-lived group had more naive CD4+ T cells, fewer expanded clones and increased TCR diversity, a pattern suggesting age selection.

V loses 2 bases, J loses 10 bases, and the germline ends lie 15 bases apart. CDR1 is given as KGHSH and CDR2 as LQKENI, both from the germline V gene. The CDR3 starts with the cysteine, ends with the phenylalanine, and has 14 residues. Only CDR3 DNA is held: 42 bases, read in frame from base 1. Systemically healthy Caucasian individuals from Russia, roughly 40 in total and aged about 6 to 90 years, were included as donors. Around 9.8 milliliters of peripheral blood were collected from each donor into EDTA-treated Vacutainer tubes. PBMCs were isolated by Ficoll-Paque density-gradient centrifugation, with at least 6.5 million obtained per sample. Total RNA, at least 6 micrograms per sample, was extracted from PBMCs with Trizol reagent. The percentages of naive CD45RAhigh/CD27high T cells were determined by flow cytometry on a PBMC aliquot from every donor. Notes on this clonotype: The clone's antigen remains unknown. No clone much larger than this one lies a single base away; base qualities are absent.

To prepare the library, 5' RACE was applied. This sample was sequenced with an Illumina HiSeq 2500. A second PCR of about 7 to 12 cycles was run with a J-beta primer mix and a sample-barcoded 5' primer. A unique molecular identifier was introduced onto each TCR beta cDNA molecule by a template-switch 5' adaptor carrying 12 random nucleotides. At least 2.5 million CDR3-containing paired-end reads were obtained from each sample. All of the RNA was converted into first-strand cDNA using the Mint cDNA synthesis kit, with a TRBC-specific oligonucleotide serving as the primer. All cDNA was treated with uracil-DNA glycosylase and then went through a first 18-cycle PCR with the universal primers M1SS and BC2_uni_R. As for how the authors treated the data: Normalization of each sample was performed by random selection of 1 million high-quality reads, each carrying a distinct molecular identifier. Instead of being binned into consensus sequences, reads with shared molecular identifiers were discarded. CDR3 identification, clonotype clustering and error correction used MiTCR with a Q25 quality threshold and the strictest error-elimination algorithm. A nonparametric unseen species model with Euler transformation was used to estimate lower-bound total TCR beta diversity. TCRdb reworked the public reads: Q25 trimming with fastp, MiXCR clone assembly, productive beta chains retained. Identical CDR3 protein sequences are pooled into one entry, listed with their most common genes and DNA. The V and J calls were not made by the authors but by TCRdb's processing. This sample is represented by 1.5 million to 2 million distinct CDR3 sequences; around 35% of them were singletons. Roughly 10% of the sample is held by the ten biggest clonotypes.

The source of this sequence is a woman aged 25-40 years in good health. Input material: blood. Recombination linked TRBV18 to TRBJ2-1, and TRBD1 may be the D gene, going by 5 matching bases. This receptor carries the CDR3 CASSPATQGSEQFF. The sequence in DNA is TGTGCCAGCTCACCAGCGACCCAGGGTAGCGAGCAGTTCTTC.